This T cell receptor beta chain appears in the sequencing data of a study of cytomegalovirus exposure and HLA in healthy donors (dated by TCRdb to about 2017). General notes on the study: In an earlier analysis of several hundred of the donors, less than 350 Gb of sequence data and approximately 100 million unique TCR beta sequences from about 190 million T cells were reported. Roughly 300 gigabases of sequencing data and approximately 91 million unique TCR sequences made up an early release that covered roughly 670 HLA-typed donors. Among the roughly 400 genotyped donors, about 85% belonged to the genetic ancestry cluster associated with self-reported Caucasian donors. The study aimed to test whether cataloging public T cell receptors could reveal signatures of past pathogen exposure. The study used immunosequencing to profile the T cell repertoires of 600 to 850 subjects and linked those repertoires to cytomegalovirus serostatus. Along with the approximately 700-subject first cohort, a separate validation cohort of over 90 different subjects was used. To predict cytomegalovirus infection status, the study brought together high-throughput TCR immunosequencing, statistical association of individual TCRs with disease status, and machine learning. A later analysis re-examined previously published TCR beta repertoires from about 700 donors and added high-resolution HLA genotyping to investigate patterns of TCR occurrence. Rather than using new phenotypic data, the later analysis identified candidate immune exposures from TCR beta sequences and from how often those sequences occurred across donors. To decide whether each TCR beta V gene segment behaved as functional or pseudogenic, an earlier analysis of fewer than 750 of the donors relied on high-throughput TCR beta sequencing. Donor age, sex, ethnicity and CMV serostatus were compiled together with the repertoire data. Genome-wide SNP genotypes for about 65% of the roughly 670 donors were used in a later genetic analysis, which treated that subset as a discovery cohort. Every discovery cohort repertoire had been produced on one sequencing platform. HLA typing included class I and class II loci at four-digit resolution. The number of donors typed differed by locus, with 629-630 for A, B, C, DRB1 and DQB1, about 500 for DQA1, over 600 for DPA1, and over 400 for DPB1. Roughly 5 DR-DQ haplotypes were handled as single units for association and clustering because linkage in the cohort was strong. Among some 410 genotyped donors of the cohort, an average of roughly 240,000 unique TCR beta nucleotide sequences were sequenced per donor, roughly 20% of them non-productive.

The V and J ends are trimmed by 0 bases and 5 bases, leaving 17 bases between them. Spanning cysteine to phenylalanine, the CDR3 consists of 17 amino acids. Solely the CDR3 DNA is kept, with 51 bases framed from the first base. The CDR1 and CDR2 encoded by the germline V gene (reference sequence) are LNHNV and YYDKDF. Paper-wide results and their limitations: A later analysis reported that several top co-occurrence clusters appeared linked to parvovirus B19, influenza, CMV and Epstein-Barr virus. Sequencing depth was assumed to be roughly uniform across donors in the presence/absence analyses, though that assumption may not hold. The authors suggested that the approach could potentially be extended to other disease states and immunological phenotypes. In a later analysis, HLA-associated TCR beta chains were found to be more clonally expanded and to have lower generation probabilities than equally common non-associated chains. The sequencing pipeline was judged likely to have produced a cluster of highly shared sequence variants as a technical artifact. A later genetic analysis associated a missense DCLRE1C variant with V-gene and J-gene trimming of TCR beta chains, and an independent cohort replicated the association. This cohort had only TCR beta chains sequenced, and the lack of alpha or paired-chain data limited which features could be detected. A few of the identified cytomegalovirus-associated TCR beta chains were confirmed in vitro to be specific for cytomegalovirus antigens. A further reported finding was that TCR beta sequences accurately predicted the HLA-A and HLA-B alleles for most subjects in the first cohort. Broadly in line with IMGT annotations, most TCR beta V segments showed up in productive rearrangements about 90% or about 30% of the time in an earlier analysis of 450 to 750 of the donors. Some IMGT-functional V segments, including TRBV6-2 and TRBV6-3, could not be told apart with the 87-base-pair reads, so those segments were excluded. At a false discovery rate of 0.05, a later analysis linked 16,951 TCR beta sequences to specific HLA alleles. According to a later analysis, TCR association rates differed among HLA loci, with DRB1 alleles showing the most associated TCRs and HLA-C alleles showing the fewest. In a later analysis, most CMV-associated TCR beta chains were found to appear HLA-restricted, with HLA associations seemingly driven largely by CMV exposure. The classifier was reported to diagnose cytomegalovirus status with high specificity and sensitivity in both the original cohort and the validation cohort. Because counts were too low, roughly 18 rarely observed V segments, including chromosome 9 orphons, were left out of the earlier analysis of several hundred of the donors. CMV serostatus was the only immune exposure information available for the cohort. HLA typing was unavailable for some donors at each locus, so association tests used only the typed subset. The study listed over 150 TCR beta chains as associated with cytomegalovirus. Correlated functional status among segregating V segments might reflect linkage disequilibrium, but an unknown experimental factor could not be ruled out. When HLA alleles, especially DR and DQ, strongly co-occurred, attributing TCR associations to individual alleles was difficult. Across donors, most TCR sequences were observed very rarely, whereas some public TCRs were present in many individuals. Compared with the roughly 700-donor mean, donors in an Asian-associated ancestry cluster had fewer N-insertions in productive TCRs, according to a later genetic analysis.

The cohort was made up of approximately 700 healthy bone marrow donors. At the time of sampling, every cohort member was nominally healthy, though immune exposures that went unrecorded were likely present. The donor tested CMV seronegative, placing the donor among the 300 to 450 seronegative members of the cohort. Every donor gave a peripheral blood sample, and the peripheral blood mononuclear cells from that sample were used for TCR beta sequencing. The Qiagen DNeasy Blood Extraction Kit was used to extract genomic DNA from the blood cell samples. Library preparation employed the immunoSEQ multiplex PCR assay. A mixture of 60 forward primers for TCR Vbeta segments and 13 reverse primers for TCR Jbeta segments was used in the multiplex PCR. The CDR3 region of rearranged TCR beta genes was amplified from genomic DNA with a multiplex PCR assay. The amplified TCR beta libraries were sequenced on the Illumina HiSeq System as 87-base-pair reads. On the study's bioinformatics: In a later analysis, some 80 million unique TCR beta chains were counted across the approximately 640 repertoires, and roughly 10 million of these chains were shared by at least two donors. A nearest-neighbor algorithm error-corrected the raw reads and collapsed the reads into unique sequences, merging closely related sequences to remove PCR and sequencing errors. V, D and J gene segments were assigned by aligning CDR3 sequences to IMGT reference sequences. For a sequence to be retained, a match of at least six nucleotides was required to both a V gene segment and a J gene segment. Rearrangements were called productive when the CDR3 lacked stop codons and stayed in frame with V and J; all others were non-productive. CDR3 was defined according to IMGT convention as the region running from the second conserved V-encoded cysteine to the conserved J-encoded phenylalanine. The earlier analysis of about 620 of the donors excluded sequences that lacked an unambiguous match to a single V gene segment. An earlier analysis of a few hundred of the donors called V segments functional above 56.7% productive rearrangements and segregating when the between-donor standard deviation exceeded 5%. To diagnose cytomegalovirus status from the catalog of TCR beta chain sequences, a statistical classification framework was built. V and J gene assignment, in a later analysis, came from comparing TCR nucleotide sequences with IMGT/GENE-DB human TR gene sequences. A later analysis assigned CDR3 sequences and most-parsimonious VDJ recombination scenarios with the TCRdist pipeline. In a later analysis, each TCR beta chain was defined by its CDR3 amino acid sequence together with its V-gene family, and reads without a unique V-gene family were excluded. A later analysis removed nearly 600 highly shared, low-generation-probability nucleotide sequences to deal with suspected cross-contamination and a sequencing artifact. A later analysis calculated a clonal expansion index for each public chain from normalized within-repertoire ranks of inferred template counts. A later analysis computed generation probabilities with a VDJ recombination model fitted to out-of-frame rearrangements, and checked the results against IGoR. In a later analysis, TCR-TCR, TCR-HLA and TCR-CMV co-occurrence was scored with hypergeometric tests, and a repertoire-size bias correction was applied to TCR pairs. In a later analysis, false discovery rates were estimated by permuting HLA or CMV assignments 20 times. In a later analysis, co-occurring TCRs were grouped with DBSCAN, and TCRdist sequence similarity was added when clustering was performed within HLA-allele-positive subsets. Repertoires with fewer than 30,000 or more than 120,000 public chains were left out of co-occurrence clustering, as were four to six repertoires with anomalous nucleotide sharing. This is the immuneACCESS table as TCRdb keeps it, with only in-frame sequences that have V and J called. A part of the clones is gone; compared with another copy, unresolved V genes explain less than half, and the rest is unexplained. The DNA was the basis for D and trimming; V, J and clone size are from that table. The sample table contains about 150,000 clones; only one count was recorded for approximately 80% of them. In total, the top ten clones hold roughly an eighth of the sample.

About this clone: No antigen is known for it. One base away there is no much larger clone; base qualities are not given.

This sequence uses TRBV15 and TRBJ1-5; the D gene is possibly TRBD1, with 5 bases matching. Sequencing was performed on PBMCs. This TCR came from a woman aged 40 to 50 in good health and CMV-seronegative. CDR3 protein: CATSRDRRQSSHQPQHF. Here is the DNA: TGTGCCACCAGCAGAGATCGGCGACAGTCATCCCATCAGCCCCAGCATTTT.